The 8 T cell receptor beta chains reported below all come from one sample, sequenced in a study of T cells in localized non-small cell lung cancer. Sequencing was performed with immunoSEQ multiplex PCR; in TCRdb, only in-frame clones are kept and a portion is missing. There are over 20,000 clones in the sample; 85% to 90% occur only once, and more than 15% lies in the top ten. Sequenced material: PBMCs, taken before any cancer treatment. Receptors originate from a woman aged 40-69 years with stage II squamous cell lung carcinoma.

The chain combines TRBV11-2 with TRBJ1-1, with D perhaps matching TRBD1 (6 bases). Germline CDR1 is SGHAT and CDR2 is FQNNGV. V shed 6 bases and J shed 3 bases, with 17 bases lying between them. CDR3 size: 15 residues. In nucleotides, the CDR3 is TGTGCCAGCAGGCCGATCACAGGGTGGGACACTGAAGCTTTCTTT. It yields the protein CASRPITGWDTEAFF.

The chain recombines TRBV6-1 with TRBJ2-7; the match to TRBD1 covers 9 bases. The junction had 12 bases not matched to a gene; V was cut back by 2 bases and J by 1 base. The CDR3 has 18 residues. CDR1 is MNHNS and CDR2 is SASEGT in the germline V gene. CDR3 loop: CASSELQPGQGRSYEQYF. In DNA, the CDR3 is TGTGCCAGCAGTGAATTACAGCCCGGACAGGGGAGATCCTACGAGCAGTACTTC.

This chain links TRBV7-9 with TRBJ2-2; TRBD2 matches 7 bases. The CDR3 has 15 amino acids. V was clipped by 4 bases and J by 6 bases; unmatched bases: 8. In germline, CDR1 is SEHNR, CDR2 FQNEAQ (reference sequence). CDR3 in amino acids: CASSSPTSSPGELFF. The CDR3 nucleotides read TGTGCCAGCAGCTCCCCGACTAGCTCCCCCGGGGAGCTGTTTTTT.

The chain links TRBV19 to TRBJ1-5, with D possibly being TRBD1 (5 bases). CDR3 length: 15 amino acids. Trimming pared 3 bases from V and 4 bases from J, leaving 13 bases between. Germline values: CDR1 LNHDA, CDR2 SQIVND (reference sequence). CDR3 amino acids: CASSIEGTGNQPQHF. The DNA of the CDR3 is TGTGCCAGTAGTATCGAGGGGACGGGTAATCAGCCCCAGCATTTT.

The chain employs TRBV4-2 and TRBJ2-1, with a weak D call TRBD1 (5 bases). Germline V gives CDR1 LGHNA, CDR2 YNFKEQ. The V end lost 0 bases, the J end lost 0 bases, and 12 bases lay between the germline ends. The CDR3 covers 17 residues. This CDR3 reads CASSQDQGRDSYNEQFF. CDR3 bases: TGTGCCAGCAGCCAAGATCAAGGCAGGGACTCCTACAATGAGCAGTTCTTC.

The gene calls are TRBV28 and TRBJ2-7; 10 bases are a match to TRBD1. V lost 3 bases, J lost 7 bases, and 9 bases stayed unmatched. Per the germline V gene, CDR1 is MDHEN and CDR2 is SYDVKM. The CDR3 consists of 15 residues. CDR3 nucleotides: TGTGCCAGCAGTTTTAAGGGACAGGGGACGGGGGAGCAGTACTTC. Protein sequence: CASSFKGQGTGEQYF. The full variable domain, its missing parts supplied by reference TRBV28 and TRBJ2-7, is DVKVTQSSRYLVKRTGEKVFLECVQDMDHENMFWYRQDPGLGLRLIYFSYDVKMKEKGDIPEGYSVSREKKERFSLILESASTNQTSMYLCASSFKGQGTGEQYFGPGTRLTVT.

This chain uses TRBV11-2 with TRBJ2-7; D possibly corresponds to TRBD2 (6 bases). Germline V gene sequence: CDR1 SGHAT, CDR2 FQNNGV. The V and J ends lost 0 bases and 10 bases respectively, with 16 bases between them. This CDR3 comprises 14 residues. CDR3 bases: TGTGCCAGCAGCTTAGATCCAGGGCTAGCGCCTCAGTACTTC. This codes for CASSLDPGLAPQYF. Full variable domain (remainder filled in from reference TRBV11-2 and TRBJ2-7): EAGVAQSPRYKIIEKRQSVAFWCNPISGHATLYWYQQILGQGPKLLIQFQNNGVVDDSQLPKDRFSAERLKGVDSTLKIQPAKLEDSAVYLCASSLDPGLAPQYFGPGTRLTVT.

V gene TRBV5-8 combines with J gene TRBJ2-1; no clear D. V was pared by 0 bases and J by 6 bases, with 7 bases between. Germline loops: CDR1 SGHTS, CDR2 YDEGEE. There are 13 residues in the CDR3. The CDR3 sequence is CASSLAPFNEQFF. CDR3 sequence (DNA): TGTGCCAGCAGCTTGGCCCCATTCAATGAGCAGTTCTTC. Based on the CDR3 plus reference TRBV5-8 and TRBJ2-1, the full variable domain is EAGVTQSPTHLIKTRGQQATLRCSPISGHTSVYWYQQALGLGLQFLLWYDEGEERNRGNFPPRFSGRQFPNYSSELNVNALELEDSALYLCASSLAPFNEQFFGPGTRLTVL.